Below are 7 T cell receptor beta chains sequenced from a single sample in a study of control samples from healthy donors and cancer patients. TCRdb's copy holds only in-frame clones and misses some; the assay was immunoSEQ multiplex PCR. Here the sample spans over 150,000 clones, 85% to 95% being singletons. The sequencing input was blood. Source of these receptors: a man in his forties in good health.

V is TRBV5-6 and J is TRBJ1-2; no clear D gene. V lost 4 bases to trimming and J lost 9 bases, with 13 bases between them. Germline CDR1 reads SGHDT; CDR2 reads YYEEEE. The CDR3 is made up of 12 amino acids. The CDR3 nucleotides read TGTGCCAGCAGCGCCGGTCCGACTCGCTACACCTTC. It translates to CASSAGPTRYTF.

About this clone: Other DNA variants within this sample encode the same CDR3. This sequence joins TRBV28 and TRBJ1-5; D call uncertain. The CDR3 covers 13 residues. Deletions cut 2 bases from V and 4 bases from J, with 6 bases between. Germline V gene sequence: CDR1 MDHEN, CDR2 SYDVKM. CDR3 DNA sequence: TGTGCCAGCAGTTTAGTGGGAAATCAGCCCCAGCATTTT. As protein: CASSLVGNQPQHF.

V is TRBV3-1 (or the pseudogene TRBV3-2) and J is TRBJ1-3; 10 bases fit TRBD1. Germline V CDR1 and CDR2: LGHDT, YNNKEL (reference sequence). This CDR3 region has 16 residues. V trimming: 0 bases; J trimming: 4 bases; junction bases outside the gene matches: 3. CDR3 protein: CASSQEDRGLGNTIYF. CDR3 nucleotide sequence: TGTGCCAGCAGCCAAGAAGACAGGGGGCTCGGAAACACCATATATTTT.

The genes are TRBV4-3 and TRBJ1-2, with D possibly matching TRBD1 (5 bases). The CDR3 has 16 residues. The V gene's germline CDR1 is LGHNA and CDR2 YSLEER. Trimming left V 3 bases short and J 2 bases short, with 16 bases between. The CDR3, as DNA: TGCGCCAGCAGCCAGGGATCCGGGGACCGCAACTATGGCTACACCTTC. Amino acids: CASSQGSGDRNYGYTF.

V gene TRBV3-1 (or the pseudogene TRBV3-2) combines with J gene TRBJ2-1; 8 nucleotides agree with TRBD2. This CDR3 contains 15 residues. The J segment lost 5 bases and the V segment lost 4 bases, leaving 7 bases of the junction unmatched. Germline V gene lookup returns CDR1 LGHDT and CDR2 YNNKEL (reference sequence). CDR3 sequence reads: CASSLSGTRDNEQFF. Written as DNA, the CDR3 is TGTGCCAGCAGCCTTTCCGGGACTAGAGACAATGAGCAGTTCTTC.

The CDR3 nucleotides read TGTGCCAGCAGCCGAGGGTTTTCCACCGGGGAGCTGTTTTTT. It yields the protein CASSRGFSTGELFF. The rearrangement joins TRBV11-3 to TRBJ2-2; possibly TRBD2 for D (5 bases). The V gene's germline CDR1 is SGHNT and CDR2 YENEEA. This CDR3 comprises 14 residues. Trimming removed 5 bases at V and 4 bases at J, with 11 bases between.

The rearrangement uses TRBV9 and TRBJ2-7; D remains unclear. CDR3 length: 13 residues. Germline V gene lookup returns CDR1 SGDLS and CDR2 YYNGEE. V was pared by 0 bases and J by 4 bases, with 8 bases between. The CDR3 is CASSVDPRYEQYF. The CDR3 DNA is TGTGCCAGCAGCGTAGATCCCAGGTACGAGCAGTACTTC.